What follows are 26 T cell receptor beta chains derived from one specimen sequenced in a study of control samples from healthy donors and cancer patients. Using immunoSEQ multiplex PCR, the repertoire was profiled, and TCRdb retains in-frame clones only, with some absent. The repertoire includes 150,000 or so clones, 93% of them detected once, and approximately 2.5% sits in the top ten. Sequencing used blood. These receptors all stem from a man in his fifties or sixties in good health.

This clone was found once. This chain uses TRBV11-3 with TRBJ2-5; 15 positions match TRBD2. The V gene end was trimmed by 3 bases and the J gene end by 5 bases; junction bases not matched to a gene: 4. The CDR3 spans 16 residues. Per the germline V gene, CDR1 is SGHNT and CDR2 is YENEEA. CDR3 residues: CASSLGLAGGLETQYF. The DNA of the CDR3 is TGTGCCAGCAGCTTGGGACTAGCGGGAGGTTTGGAGACCCAGTACTTC.

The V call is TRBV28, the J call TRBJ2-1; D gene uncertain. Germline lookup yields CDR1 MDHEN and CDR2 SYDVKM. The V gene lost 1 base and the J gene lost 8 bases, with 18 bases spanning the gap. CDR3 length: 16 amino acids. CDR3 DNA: TGTGCCAGCAGTTTATCTCCAGGACGGCCGTCCGATGAGCAGTTCTTC. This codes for CASSLSPGRPSDEQFF.

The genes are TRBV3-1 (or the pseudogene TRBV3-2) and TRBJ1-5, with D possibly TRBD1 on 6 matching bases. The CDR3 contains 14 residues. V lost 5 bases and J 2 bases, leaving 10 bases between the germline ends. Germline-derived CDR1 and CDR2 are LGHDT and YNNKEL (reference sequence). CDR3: CASSLQGGNQPQHF. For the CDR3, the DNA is TGTGCCAGCAGCTTACAGGGTGGCAATCAGCCCCAGCATTTT.

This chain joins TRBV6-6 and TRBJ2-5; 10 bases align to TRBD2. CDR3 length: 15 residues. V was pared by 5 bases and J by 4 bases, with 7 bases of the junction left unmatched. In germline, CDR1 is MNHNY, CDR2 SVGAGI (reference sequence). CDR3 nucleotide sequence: TGTGCCAGCAGTACTCTAGCGGGAGAAGGAGAGACCCAGTACTTC. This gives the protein CASSTLAGEGETQYF.

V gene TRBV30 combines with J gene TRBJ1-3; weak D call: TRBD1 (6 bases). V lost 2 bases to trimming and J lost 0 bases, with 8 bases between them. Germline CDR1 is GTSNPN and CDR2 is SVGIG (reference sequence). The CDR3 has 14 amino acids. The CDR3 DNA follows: TGTGCCTGGAGTAGAGGGGGCTCTGGAAACACCATATATTTT. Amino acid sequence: CAWSRGGSGNTIYF.

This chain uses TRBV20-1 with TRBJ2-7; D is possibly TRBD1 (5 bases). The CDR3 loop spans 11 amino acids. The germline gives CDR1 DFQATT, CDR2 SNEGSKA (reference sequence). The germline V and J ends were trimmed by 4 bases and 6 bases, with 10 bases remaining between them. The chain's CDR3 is CSAKQGTEQYF. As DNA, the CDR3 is TGCAGTGCTAAGCAGGGCACCGAGCAGTACTTC.

The CDR3 reads CASSQEHRSGNTIYF. The DNA of the CDR3 is TGCGCCAGCAGCCAAGAACATCGGTCTGGAAACACCATATATTTT. This rearrangement joins TRBV4-1 to TRBJ1-3; no clear D. The CDR3 contains 15 residues. Looked up from germline, CDR1 is MGHRA and CDR2 is YSYEKL. The germline V and J ends were trimmed by 0 bases and 1 base, with 7 bases remaining between them.

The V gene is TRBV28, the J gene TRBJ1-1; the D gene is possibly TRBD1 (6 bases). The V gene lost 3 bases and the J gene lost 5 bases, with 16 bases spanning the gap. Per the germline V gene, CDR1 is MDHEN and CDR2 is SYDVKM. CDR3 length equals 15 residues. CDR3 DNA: TGTGCCAGCAGTTTCTTCACAGGGTCGGGTACTGAAGCTTTCTTT. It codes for CASSFFTGSGTEAFF.

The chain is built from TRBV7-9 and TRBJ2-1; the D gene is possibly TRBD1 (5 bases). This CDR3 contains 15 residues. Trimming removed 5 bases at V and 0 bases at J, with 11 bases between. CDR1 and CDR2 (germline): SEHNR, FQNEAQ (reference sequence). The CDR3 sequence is CASSTRQLSYNEQFF. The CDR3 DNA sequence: TGTGCCAGCAGCACACGACAGCTCTCCTACAATGAGCAGTTCTTC.

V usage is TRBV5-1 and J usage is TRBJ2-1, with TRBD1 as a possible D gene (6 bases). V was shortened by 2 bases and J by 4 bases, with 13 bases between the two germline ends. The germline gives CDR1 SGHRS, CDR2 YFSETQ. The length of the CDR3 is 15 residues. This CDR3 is CASSLPGQGYNEQFF. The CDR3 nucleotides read TGCGCCAGCAGCTTACCGGGACAAGGATACAATGAGCAGTTCTTC.

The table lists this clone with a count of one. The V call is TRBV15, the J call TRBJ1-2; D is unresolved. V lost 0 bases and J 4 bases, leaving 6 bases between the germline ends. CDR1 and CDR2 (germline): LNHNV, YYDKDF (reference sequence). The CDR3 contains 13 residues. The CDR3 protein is CATSRDRGYGYTF. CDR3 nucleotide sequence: TGTGCCACCAGCAGAGACAGAGGCTATGGCTACACCTTC.

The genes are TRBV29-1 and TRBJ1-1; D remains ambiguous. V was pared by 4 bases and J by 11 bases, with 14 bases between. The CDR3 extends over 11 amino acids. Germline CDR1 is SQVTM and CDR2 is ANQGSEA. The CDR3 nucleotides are TGCAGCGTTGTTCAGGCGTCCGGGGCTTTCTTT. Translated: CSVVQASGAFF.

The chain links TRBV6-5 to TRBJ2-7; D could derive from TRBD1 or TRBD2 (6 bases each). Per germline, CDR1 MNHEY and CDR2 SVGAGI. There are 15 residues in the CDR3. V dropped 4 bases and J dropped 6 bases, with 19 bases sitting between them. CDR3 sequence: CASSLNVGGGGEQYF. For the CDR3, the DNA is TGTGCCAGCAGTTTAAATGTAGGGGGAGGTGGCGAGCAGTACTTC.

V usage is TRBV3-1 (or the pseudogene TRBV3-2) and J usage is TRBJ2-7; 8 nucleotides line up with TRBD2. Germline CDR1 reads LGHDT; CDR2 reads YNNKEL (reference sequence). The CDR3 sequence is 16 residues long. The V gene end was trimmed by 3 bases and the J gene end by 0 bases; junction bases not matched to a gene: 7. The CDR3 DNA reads TGTGCCAGCAGCCAGGCTAGCGGGCCCTCCTCCTACGAGCAGTACTTC. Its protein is CASSQASGPSSYEQYF.

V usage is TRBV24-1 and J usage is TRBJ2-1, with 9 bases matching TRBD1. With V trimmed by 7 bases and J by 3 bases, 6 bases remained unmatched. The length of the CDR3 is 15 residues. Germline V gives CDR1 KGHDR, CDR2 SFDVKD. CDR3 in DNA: TGTGCCACCAGCGATGGACAGGGGTACTACAATGAGCAGTTCTTC. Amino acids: CATSDGQGYYNEQFF.

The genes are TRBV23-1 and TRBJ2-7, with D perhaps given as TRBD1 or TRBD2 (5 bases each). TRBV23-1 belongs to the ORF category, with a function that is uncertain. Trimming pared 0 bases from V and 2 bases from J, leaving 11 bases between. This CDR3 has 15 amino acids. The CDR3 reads CASSQSKGSAYEQYF. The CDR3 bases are TGCGCCAGCAGTCAATCAAAGGGGAGTGCCTACGAGCAGTACTTC.

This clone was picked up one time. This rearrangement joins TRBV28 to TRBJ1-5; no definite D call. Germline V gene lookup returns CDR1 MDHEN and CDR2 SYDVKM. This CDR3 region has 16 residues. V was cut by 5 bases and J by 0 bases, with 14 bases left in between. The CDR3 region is CASSPVPPASNQPQHF. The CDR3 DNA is TGTGCCAGCAGTCCCGTCCCCCCAGCTAGCAATCAGCCCCAGCATTTT.

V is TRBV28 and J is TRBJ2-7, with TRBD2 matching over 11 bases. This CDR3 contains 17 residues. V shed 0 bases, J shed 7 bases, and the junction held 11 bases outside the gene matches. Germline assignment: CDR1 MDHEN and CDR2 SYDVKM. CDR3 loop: CASSLWTLAGGPGEQYF. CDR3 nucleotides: TGTGCCAGCAGTTTATGGACGTTAGCGGGAGGGCCGGGTGAGCAGTACTTC.

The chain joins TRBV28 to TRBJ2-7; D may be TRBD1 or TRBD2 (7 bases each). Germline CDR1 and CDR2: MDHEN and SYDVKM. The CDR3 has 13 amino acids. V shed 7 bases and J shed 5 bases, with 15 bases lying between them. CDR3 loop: CASKQGGGDEQYF. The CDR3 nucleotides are TGTGCCAGCAAGCAGGGGGGGGGCGACGAGCAGTACTTC.

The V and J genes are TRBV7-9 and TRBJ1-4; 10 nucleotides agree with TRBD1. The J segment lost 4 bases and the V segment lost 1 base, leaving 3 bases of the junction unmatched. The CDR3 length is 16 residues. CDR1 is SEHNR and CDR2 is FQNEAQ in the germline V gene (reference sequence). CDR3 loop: CASSLGQGAYNEKLFF. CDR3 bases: TGTGCCAGCAGCTTAGGACAGGGGGCTTATAATGAAAAACTGTTTTTT.

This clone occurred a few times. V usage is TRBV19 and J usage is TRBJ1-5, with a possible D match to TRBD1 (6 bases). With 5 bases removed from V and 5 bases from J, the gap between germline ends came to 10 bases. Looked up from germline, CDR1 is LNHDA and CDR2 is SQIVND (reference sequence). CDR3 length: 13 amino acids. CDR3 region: CASSVQGHQPQHF. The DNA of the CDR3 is TGTGCCAGTAGTGTACAGGGCCATCAGCCCCAGCATTTT.

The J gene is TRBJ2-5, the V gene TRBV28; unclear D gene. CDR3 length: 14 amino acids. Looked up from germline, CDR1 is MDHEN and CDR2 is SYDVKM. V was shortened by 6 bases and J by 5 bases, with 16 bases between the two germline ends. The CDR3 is CASSPPALSETQYF. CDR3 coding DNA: TGTGCCAGCAGCCCCCCGGCGCTCTCGGAGACCCAGTACTTC. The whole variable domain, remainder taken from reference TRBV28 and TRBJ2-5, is DVKVTQSSRYLVKRTGEKVFLECVQDMDHENMFWYRQDPGLGLRLIYFSYDVKMKEKGDIPEGYSVSREKKERFSLILESASTNQTSMYLCASSPPALSETQYFGPGTRLLVL.

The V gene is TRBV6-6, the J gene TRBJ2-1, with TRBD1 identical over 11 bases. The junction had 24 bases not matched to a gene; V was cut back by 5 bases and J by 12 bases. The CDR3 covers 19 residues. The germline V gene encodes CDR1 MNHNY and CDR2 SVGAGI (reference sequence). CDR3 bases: TGTGCCAGCAGTCCGAAAAGGGGACAGGGGGAAAACCGCCCACAGGGGCAGTTCTTC. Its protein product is CASSPKRGQGENRPQGQFF.

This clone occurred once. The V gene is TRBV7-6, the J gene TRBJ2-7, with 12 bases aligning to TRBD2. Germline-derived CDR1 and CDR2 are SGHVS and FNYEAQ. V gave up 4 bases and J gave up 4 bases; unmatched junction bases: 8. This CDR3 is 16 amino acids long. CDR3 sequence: CASSSSGRDLRYEQYF. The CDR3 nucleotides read TGTGCCAGCAGCTCTAGCGGGAGGGATCTTAGGTACGAGCAGTACTTC.

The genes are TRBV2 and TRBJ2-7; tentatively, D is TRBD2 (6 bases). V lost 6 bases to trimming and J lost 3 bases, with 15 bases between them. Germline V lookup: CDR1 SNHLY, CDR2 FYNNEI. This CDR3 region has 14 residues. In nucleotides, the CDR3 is TGTGCCAGCAGAGTCACAGGAGCGGGCTACGAGCAGTACTTC. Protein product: CASRVTGAGYEQYF.

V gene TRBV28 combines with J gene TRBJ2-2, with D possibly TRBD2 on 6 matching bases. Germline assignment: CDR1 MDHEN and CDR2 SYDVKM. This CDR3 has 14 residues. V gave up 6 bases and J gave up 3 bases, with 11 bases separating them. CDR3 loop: CASRWGGYTGELFF. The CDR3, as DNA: TGTGCCAGCAGATGGGGAGGATACACCGGGGAGCTGTTTTTT.